Listed below are T cell receptor beta chains from one sample, sequenced in a study of T-cell reconstitution after alpha-beta-depleted transplantation in children. TCRdb reanalysed the PCR reads using MiXCR and keeps one entry per CDR3 protein. This sample has roughly 180,000 distinct CDR3 sequences, with approximately 12% found just once. Sequencing was performed on PBMCs, taken before TCRalphabeta/CD19-depleted stem cell transplant. These receptors all come from a boy aged 2-9 years with acute myeloid leukemia, due to receive a stem cell transplant. CDR3s include the opening cysteine and the closing phenylalanine or tryptophan. The D gene is left open where the match is weak. Some rows mark clone size as missing; the rest say once, few, many or name a class of expanded clone.

many,TRBJ1-1,TRBV29-1,-,TGCAGCGTAACGACAGTGAACACTGAAGCTTTCTTT,CSVTTVNTEAFF
-,TRBJ2-7,TRBV11-2,-,TGTGCCAGCATCCCACCCGGCGGTACGGAGCAGTACTTC,CASIPPGGTEQYF
many,TRBJ2-3,TRBV20-1,TRBD2,TGCAGTGCTAGAGATCCACTAGCGGGAGGGTTTTCTAGCACAGATACGCAGTATTTT,CSARDPLAGGFSSTDTQYF
many,TRBJ1-2,TRBV28,TRBD1,TGTGCCAGCAGTTTACCGGGACAGGAGGAGCGTGGCTACACCTTC,CASSLPGQEERGYTF
many,TRBJ2-5,TRBV12-3/TRBV12-4,-,TGTGCCAGCAGTAAAACAGGACTGGGAATCCAAGAGACCCAGTACTTC,CASSKTGLGIQETQYF
-,TRBJ2-7,TRBV15,TRBD2,TGTGCCACCAGCATGGGACTATACACGGACGAGCAATACTTC,CATSMGLYTDEQYF
many,TRBJ1-1,TRBV5-1,-,TGCGCCAGCAGCTTGAATACAAGGTCCGACTCCATTTACACTGAAGCTTTCTTT,CASSLNTRSDSIYTEAFF
many,TRBJ1-2,TRBV7-3,TRBD1,TGTGCCAGCAGCTCCTTCGATGACAGGGGGGACTATGGCTACACCTTC,CASSSFDDRGDYGYTF
many,TRBJ2-1,TRBV29-1,-,TGCAGCGTCCGAAACCGGGACCCGACCTACAATGAGCAGTTCTTC,CSVRNRDPTYNEQFF
many,TRBJ2-7,TRBV11-2,-,TGTGCCAGCAGCTTAGAGAGGGGCCGGTACGAGCAGTACTTC,CASSLERGRYEQYF
many,TRBJ2-3,TRBV6-5,-,TGTGCCAGCGTTGCCCCAGCGAGGGATACGCAGTATTTT,CASVAPARDTQYF
many,TRBJ2-1,TRBV7-3,-,TGTGCCAGCAGCTTAGGTGGGGGCTCCTACAATGAGCAGTTCTTC,CASSLGGGSYNEQFF
-,TRBJ2-2,TRBV11-2,-,TGTGCCAGCAGCCCCCTCCGAGGCCCGATCACCGGGGAGCTGTTTTTT,CASSPLRGPITGELFF
many,TRBJ1-5,TRBV20-1,-,TGCAGTGCTCTTCAGGGTCTGGAGCAGCCCCAGCATTTT,CSALQGLEQPQHF
many,TRBJ2-3,TRBV25-1,-,TGTGCCAGCAGTGAAGAGTTGTTAGTCGGAGATACGCAGTATTTT,CASSEELLVGDTQYF
many,TRBJ2-1,TRBV7-6,TRBD2,TGTGCCAGCAGCCCCAATGGGGCACCGGGGGGCTACAATGAGCAGTTCTTC,CASSPNGAPGGYNEQFF
-,TRBJ2-7,TRBV30,TRBD2,TGTGCCTGGAGTGGGAGCGGGAGTGTCTACGAGCAGTACTTC,CAWSGSGSVYEQYF
-,TRBJ2-3,TRBV5-1,-,TGCGCCAGCCACTCAGAGCTCACTAGAGTTCGCGATACGCAGTATTTT,CASHSELTRVRDTQYF
many,TRBJ2-3,TRBV20-1,-,TGCAGTGCTTCAGTTGCGACTGACCGTCAGAGGGCAGATACGCAGTATTTT,CSASVATDRQRADTQYF
many,TRBJ2-1,TRBV4-1,-,TGCGCCAGCAGCCAAGGGGGCTCCCCCAATGAGCAGTTCTTC,CASSQGGSPNEQFF
many,TRBJ1-1,TRBV4-2,TRBD1,TGTGCCAGCAGCCATGCACAGGGGAGGAACACTGAAGCTTTCTTT,CASSHAQGRNTEAFF
many,TRBJ2-5,TRBV12-3/TRBV12-4,-,TGTGCCAGCAGGATCCAGGGGATGGAGACCCAGTACTTC,CASRIQGMETQYF
-,TRBJ1-5,TRBV6-5,-,TGTGCCAGCAAAGGTGGACTTAATCAGCCCCAGCATTTT,CASKGGLNQPQHF
many,TRBJ2-1,TRBV4-1,TRBD2,TGCGCCAGCAGCCAAGTTGCTTTCGCGGGAGTTGTCAATGAGCAGTTCTTC,CASSQVAFAGVVNEQFF
many,TRBJ2-2,TRBV15,TRBD2,TGTGCCACCAGGGGACTAGGGAGTGCCGGGGAGCTGTTTTTT,CATRGLGSAGELFF
many,TRBJ2-5,TRBV7-2,TRBD1,TGTGCCAGCAGACGGACAGGGAAAGAGACCCAGTACTTC,CASRRTGKETQYF
many,TRBJ2-2,TRBV10-3,-,TGTGCCATCAATTCGGGGATTAGCGGGGAGCTGTTTTTT,CAINSGISGELFF
many,TRBJ1-1,TRBV7-2,-,TGTGCCAGCAGCTTAGTCCACCTGAACACTGAAGCTTTCTTT,CASSLVHLNTEAFF
many,TRBJ2-1,TRBV12-3/TRBV12-4,TRBD2,TGTGCCAGCAGTCCACTAGCGGGGGAACAACACAATGAGCAGTTCTTC,CASSPLAGEQHNEQFF
many,TRBJ2-7,TRBV20-1,-,TGCAGTGCCCTCCGGGGGACACCCTACGAGCAGTACTTC,CSALRGTPYEQYF
many,TRBJ2-1,TRBV20-1,TRBD2,TGCAGTGCTAGAGCAATAGCGGGGGGCCATCAGCAGTTCTTC,CSARAIAGGHQQFF
many,TRBJ2-1,TRBV20-1,-,TGCAGTGCGGCTACTAGCAATGAGCAGTTCTTC,CSAATSNEQFF
few,TRBJ2-1,TRBV27,TRBD1,TGTGCCAGCAGTTTGGGGACAGGGGGCTTGAATGAGCAGTTCTTC,CASSLGTGGLNEQFF
many,TRBJ2-2,TRBV20-1,TRBD2,TGCAGTGCTATTCGGCTCGCGGGGGGTAACACCGGGGAGCTGTTTTTT,CSAIRLAGGNTGELFF
-,TRBJ2-1,TRBV5-6,-,TGTGCCATGGGCCCGGGGCTTACGGACAATGAGCAGTTCTTC,CAMGPGLTDNEQFF
-,TRBJ2-7,TRBV4-1,-,TGCGCCAGCAGCCAAGACGCGGGTTCCTCCTACGAGCAGTACTTC,CASSQDAGSSYEQYF
many,TRBJ1-1,TRBV3-1,-,TGTGCCAGCAGCCGGGGGGAATCTGAAGCTTTCTTT,CASSRGESEAFF
many,TRBJ2-2,TRBV14,-,TGTGCCAGCAGCCAAGAGTGGTCAGGTGCCACCGGGGAGCTGTTTTTT,CASSQEWSGATGELFF
-,TRBJ2-3,TRBV20-1,TRBD2,TGCAGTGTTAAGCGGGAAATAGGTGGAGATACGCAGTATTTT,CSVKREIGGDTQYF
many,TRBJ1-1,TRBV5-1,TRBD1,TGCGCCAGCAGCTTGGGAGGGGGCGGTGATGAAGCTTTCTTT,CASSLGGGGDEAFF
many,TRBJ1-6,TRBV4-1,TRBD1,TGCGCCAGCAGCCAAGACGGGACAGGGGGTTATAATTCACCCCTCCACTTT,CASSQDGTGGYNSPLHF
many,TRBJ2-1,TRBV27,TRBD2,TGTGCCAGCAGTCACGGACTAGCGGGCTATGAGCAGTTCTTC,CASSHGLAGYEQFF
many,TRBJ1-4,TRBV4-2,-,TGTGCCAGCAGCCAAGCCCTGGCGTATGAAAAACTGTTTTTT,CASSQALAYEKLFF
many,TRBJ1-1,TRBV12-3/TRBV12-4,-,TGTGCCAGCAGTTGGGCTCGCACTGAAGCTTTCTTT,CASSWARTEAFF
many,TRBJ2-1,TRBV12-3/TRBV12-4,TRBD2,TGTGCCAGCACCCGACTAGCGGGAAACAATGAGCAGTTCTTC,CASTRLAGNNEQFF
many,TRBJ1-5,TRBV5-1,-,TGCGCCAGCAGCTTCTCGGGAAATCAGCCCCAGCATTTT,CASSFSGNQPQHF
-,TRBJ2-3,TRBV30,-,TGTGCCTGGAGTGAATTATACTTAGGTGCAGCGATCACAGATACGCAGTATTTT,CAWSELYLGAAITDTQYF
many,TRBJ2-3,TRBV7-6,-,TGTGCCAGCAGCTTACGGGACCCCTTAGATACGCAGTATTTT,CASSLRDPLDTQYF
many,TRBJ2-7,TRBV28,TRBD1,TGTGCCAGCAGCTGGACAGGCAAAGATCCTTCCTACGAGCAGTACTTC,CASSWTGKDPSYEQYF
many,TRBJ2-7,TRBV20-1,TRBD1,TGCAGTGCTGACAGGGGGCGGGAGCTCGAGCAGTACTTC,CSADRGRELEQYF